This is a list of T cell receptor beta chains from one sample in a study of shared clonotypes between healthy human individuals. Profiling relied on immunoSEQ multiplex PCR, and the TCRdb table lists in-frame clones only, not all of them. Here the sample spans over a million clones, roughly 95% being singletons. Sequences were obtained from naive CD4+ T cells sorted from blood. The receptors derive from a man aged 25-45 years in good health. Each CDR3 is given with its conserved first and last residue. Fields, in order: J gene, V gene, D gene, CDR3 protein, CDR3 DNA. D genes are given only for firm matches.

J: TRBJ1-4
V: TRBV7-3
D: .
CDR3: CASSPGGGWGTNEKLFF
DNA: TGTGCCAGCAGCCCCGGGGGAGGGTGGGGAACTAATGAAAAACTGTTTTTT

J: TRBJ1-1
V: TRBV12-5
D: .
CDR3: CASGFFGGTEAFF
DNA: TGTGCTAGTGGTTTTTTCGGGGGGACTGAAGCTTTCTTT

J: TRBJ2-6
V: TRBV29-1
D: .
CDR3: CSVAVMGSGANVLTF
DNA: TGCAGCGTTGCGGTGATGGGCTCTGGGGCCAACGTCCTGACTTTC

J: TRBJ2-3
V: TRBV29-1
D: .
CDR3: CSVAEGTDTQYF
DNA: TGCAGCGTTGCGGAGGGCACAGATACGCAGTATTTT

J: TRBJ2-7
V: TRBV9
D: TRBD2
CDR3: CASSVGGSGDPYEQYF
DNA: TGTGCCAGCAGCGTAGGGGGTAGCGGGGACCCCTACGAGCAGTACTTC

J: TRBJ1-2
V: TRBV6-1
D: .
CDR3: CASSDTGTPYGYTF
DNA: TGTGCCAGCAGTGACACCGGGACACCCTATGGCTACACCTTC

J: TRBJ2-2
V: TRBV10-3
D: .
CDR3: CAISRERGATGELFF
DNA: TGTGCCATCAGTCGAGAGAGGGGTGCCACCGGGGAGCTGTTTTTT

J: TRBJ2-1
V: TRBV9
D: TRBD2
CDR3: CASSVGLAGGAYNEQFF
DNA: TGTGCCAGCAGCGTAGGTCTAGCGGGAGGGGCCTACAATGAGCAGTTCTTC

J: TRBJ2-7
V: TRBV6-6
D: .
CDR3: CASSYGPEYEQYF
DNA: TGTGCCAGCAGTTACGGTCCAGAATACGAGCAGTACTTC

J: TRBJ2-1
V: TRBV11-2
D: .
CDR3: CASTTIRGGRSYNEQFF
DNA: TGTGCCAGCACCACCATAAGAGGGGGGAGATCCTACAATGAGCAGTTCTTC

J: TRBJ2-3
V: TRBV2
D: .
CDR3: CASRKRLETDTQYF
DNA: TGTGCCAGCAGGAAGAGATTGGAGACAGATACGCAGTATTTT

J: TRBJ2-4
V: TRBV19
D: .
CDR3: CASSPARPGGDIQYF
DNA: TGTGCCAGTAGCCCCGCAAGGCCCGGGGGAGACATTCAGTACTTC

J: TRBJ2-7
V: TRBV19
D: .
CDR3: CASSIDLLSIYEQYF
DNA: TGTGCCAGTAGTATAGATCTTCTTTCGATCTACGAGCAGTACTTC

J: TRBJ2-3
V: TRBV29-1
D: .
CDR3: CSASRSPSTDTQYF
DNA: TGCAGCGCCAGCAGGAGCCCTAGCACAGATACGCAGTATTTT

J: TRBJ1-4
V: TRBV15
D: .
CDR3: CATSRAGTIDEKLFF
DNA: TGTGCCACCAGCAGGGCCGGGACGATCGATGAAAAACTGTTTTTT

J: TRBJ1-4
V: TRBV4-1
D: .
CDR3: CASSQTDSVTTNEKLFF
DNA: TGCGCCAGCAGCCAAACGGACAGCGTGACAACTAATGAAAAACTGTTTTTT

J: TRBJ2-5
V: TRBV25-1
D: .
CDR3: CASSEDKLLGETQYF
DNA: TGTGCCAGCAGTGAAGATAAACTCTTAGGAGAGACCCAGTACTTC

J: TRBJ1-2
V: TRBV28
D: .
CDR3: CTSTLDDYGYTF
DNA: TGTACCAGCACCCTGGATGACTATGGCTACACCTTC

J: TRBJ2-1
V: TRBV18
D: .
CDR3: CASSPPGNSPGQFF
DNA: TGTGCCAGCTCACCACCGGGTAATAGTCCGGGGCAGTTCTTC

J: TRBJ1-2
V: TRBV28
D: .
CDR3: CASSLSVGAGENYGYTF
DNA: TGTGCCAGCAGTTTAAGCGTCGGGGCAGGGGAAAACTATGGCTACACCTTC

J: TRBJ2-5
V: TRBV27
D: TRBD2
CDR3: CASSPLRGGARTQYF
DNA: TGTGCCAGCAGTCCGTTACGGGGGGGCGCCAGGACCCAGTACTTC

J: TRBJ2-7
V: TRBV11-2
D: TRBD2
CDR3: CASSLVVMAGGPNHEQYF
DNA: TGTGCCAGCAGCTTAGTGGTTATGGCGGGAGGGCCAAACCACGAGCAGTACTTC

J: TRBJ2-1
V: TRBV11-3
D: .
CDR3: CASSLDLSDSPSNEQFF
DNA: TGTGCCAGCAGCTTAGATCTCTCGGACAGTCCAAGCAATGAGCAGTTCTTC